This T cell receptor beta chain stems from a study of cytomegalovirus exposure and HLA in healthy donors. Regarding the study as a whole: In a later analysis, TCR beta V- and J-gene trimming was associated with a missense DCLRE1C variant.

PCR primers comprised 60 Vbeta and 13 Jbeta primers. Assay: immunoSEQ multiplex PCR; the TCRdb copy retains only in-frame clones and omits some. This sample has 150,000 or so clones, with about 85% found just once. Note on this clone: What it binds is unknown.

CDR3 length: 11 amino acids. V was cut by 1 base and J by 5 bases, with 4 bases left in between. Per germline, CDR1 SGHDT and CDR2 YYEEEE. Sequenced input: PBMCs. The chain links TRBV5-6 to TRBJ2-7, with unresolved D. The receptor was derived from a man aged 30 to 39 in good health and CMV-seropositive. The CDR3 region has the DNA TGTGCCAGCAGCTTGCTCGACGAGCAGTACTTC. Residues: CASSLLDEQYF.